This TCR beta chain was recovered during a study of cytomegalovirus exposure and HLA in healthy donors. About the study: Most genotyped donors, 81% of around 370, had Caucasian-associated genetic ancestry.

Germline-derived CDR1 and CDR2 are KGHSH and LQKENI. V shed 4 bases, J shed 6 bases, and the junction held 12 bases outside the gene matches. The CDR3 runs 17 residues. Study-level results: Being productive about 87% or about 30% of the time was typical of most TCR beta V segments in an earlier analysis. Serostatus for CMV was the only available immune exposure information.

With 60 Vbeta and 13 Jbeta primers, the PCR was carried out. The protocol was immunoSEQ multiplex PCR, while the TCRdb copy is restricted to in-frame clones and leaves out a portion. Of some 140,000 clones listed, 75% to 85% are singletons. Turning to this clone: Its antigen is not known.

The chain uses TRBV18 and TRBJ1-2; 12 positions match TRBD1. The sequence was obtained from a female donor in good health and CMV-seronegative. The sequencing sample was made of PBMCs. This chain's CDR3 is CASSRSGQGAKGDGYTF. The CDR3 DNA follows: TGTGCCAGCTCACGATCGGGACAGGGGGCTAAAGGAGATGGCTACACCTTC.